These 18 T cell receptor beta chains were all obtained from the same sample, sequenced in a study of PD-L1 blockade in urothelial cancer. Only in-frame clones appear in the TCRdb table, and some are missing; sequencing was by immunoSEQ multiplex PCR. The sample yields 85,000 to 90,000 clones, more than 85% seen once. Sample: PBMCs, taken around atezolizumab (anti-PD-L1) treatment. The receptors come from a man between 60 and 70 years old with urothelial cancer.

V usage is TRBV5-6 and J usage is TRBJ2-1; 10 nucleotides agree with TRBD2. The CDR3 loop spans 18 amino acids. Trimming cost V 0 bases and J 8 bases; bases outside gene matches: 14. The germline gives CDR1 SGHDT, CDR2 YYEEEE. The CDR3 sequence is CASSLAGAALAGYHEQFF. DNA of the CDR3: TGTGCCAGCAGCTTGGCTGGGGCAGCACTAGCGGGATATCATGAGCAGTTCTTC.

The CDR3 coding sequence is TGTGCCAGCTCACATTCAGGACAGGGGAACTATGGCTACACCTTC. This encodes CASSHSGQGNYGYTF. The chain employs TRBV18 and TRBJ1-2; 9 nucleotides align to TRBD1. With V trimmed by 4 bases and J by 2 bases, 5 bases remained unmatched. Germline V CDR1 and CDR2: KGHSH, LQKENI. This CDR3 has 15 residues.

This clone was counted a few times. The gene calls are TRBV7-9 and TRBJ2-7; D gene uncertain. V was pared by 4 bases and J by 4 bases, with 17 bases between. This CDR3 has 15 amino acids. Germline V gene lookup returns CDR1 SEHNR and CDR2 FQNEAQ (reference sequence). CDR3 DNA: TGTGCCAGCAGCTATGATATCGAGCCGGTTTACGAGCAGTACTTC. Residues: CASSYDIEPVYEQYF.

This clone was seen only a few times. The genes are TRBV7-2 and TRBJ2-1, with TRBD1 matching over 12 bases. The CDR3 is made up of 17 amino acids. Losses at the gene ends were 0 bases for V and 10 bases for J; bases not matched to a gene: 10. The germline V gene encodes CDR1 SGHTA and CDR2 FQGNSA. The CDR3 sequence: CASSLAGQGAYWREQFF. The CDR3 coding sequence is TGTGCCAGCAGCTTAGCGGGACAGGGGGCTTATTGGCGGGAGCAGTTCTTC.

Only one count was recorded for this clone. This sequence joins TRBV28 and TRBJ2-1; D is unclear. Trimming cost V 2 bases and J 4 bases, with 21 bases left between them. Germline CDR1 reads MDHEN; CDR2 reads SYDVKM. CDR3 length: 18 residues. The CDR3 loop reads CASSLRNWASASYNEQFF. Here the CDR3 DNA reads TGTGCCAGCAGTTTACGTAACTGGGCCTCGGCGTCATACAATGAGCAGTTCTTC.

The chain employs TRBV7-6 and TRBJ1-1; D might be TRBD1 (5 bases). This CDR3 is 14 amino acids long. The germline V gene has CDR1 SGHVS and CDR2 FNYEAQ. The germline V and J ends were trimmed by 1 base and 1 base, with 7 bases remaining between them. CDR3 amino acids: CASSLVGGNTEAFF. The CDR3 DNA reads TGTGCCAGCAGCTTAGTGGGGGGGAACACTGAAGCTTTCTTT.

This chain joins TRBV4-3 and TRBJ2-7, with a tentative D call TRBD1 (6 bases). The CDR3 is made up of 15 amino acids. CDR1 and CDR2 from the germline V gene are LGHNA and YSLEER. Trimming shortened V by 0 bases and J by 7 bases, and 16 bases separated the two germline ends. The DNA for the CDR3 is TGCGCCAGCAGCCAAGACGTAGCCAGGGGATGGGAGCAGTACTTC. It codes for CASSQDVARGWEQYF.

This chain uses TRBV6-5 with TRBJ2-3; 7 nucleotides match TRBD1. CDR3 length: 16 amino acids. The V segment lost 0 bases and the J segment 2 bases; nucleotides outside the gene matches: 5. The germline CDR1 and CDR2 sequences are MNHEY and SVGAGI. The CDR3 is CASSYSSGQLTDTQYF. As DNA, the CDR3 is TGTGCCAGCAGTTACTCGTCGGGACAGCTCACAGATACGCAGTATTTT.

This rearrangement joins TRBV2 to TRBJ2-7, with 8 bases identical to TRBD2. The CDR3 is 12 residues long. Germline values: CDR1 SNHLY, CDR2 FYNNEI. The V segment lost 7 bases and the J segment 4 bases; nucleotides outside the gene matches: 3. The CDR3 spells CASKGLVYEQYF. The CDR3 coding sequence is TGTGCCAGCAAGGGACTAGTGTACGAGCAGTACTTC.

The rearrangement links TRBV23-1 to TRBJ1-1; tentatively, D is TRBD1 (6 bases). Being an ORF, TRBV23-1 has a function that is uncertain. The V and J ends lost 0 bases and 1 base respectively, with 12 bases between them. The CDR3 length is 16 residues. DNA of the CDR3: TGCGCCAGCAGTCAATCGGGGGCAGCTGAGAACACTGAAGCTTTCTTT. Residues: CASSQSGAAENTEAFF.

V is TRBV7-2 and J is TRBJ1-1, with D maybe TRBD1 (5 bases). Germline V lookup: CDR1 SGHTA, CDR2 FQGNSA. Trimming left V 6 bases short and J 1 base short, with 9 bases between. This CDR3 has 13 amino acids. CDR3 DNA sequence: TGTGCCAGCAGTTACAGGAGGAACACTGAAGCTTTCTTT. Protein: CASSYRRNTEAFF.

This clone has just a few counts. J is TRBJ2-7 and V is TRBV4-3; 7 positions agree with TRBD1. The CDR3 length is 17 residues. The germline V gene encodes CDR1 LGHNA and CDR2 YSLEER. Trimming cost V 0 bases and J 5 bases; bases outside gene matches: 13. The DNA for the CDR3 is TGCGCCAGCAGCCAAGATCCCTTAGGGGGCTCGGTCGACGAGCAGTACTTC. Protein sequence: CASSQDPLGGSVDEQYF.

The chain links TRBV5-6 to TRBJ2-1; TRBD2 agrees at 10 bases. Germline V gives CDR1 SGHDT, CDR2 YYEEEE. V shed 4 bases and J 8 bases; nucleotides not matched to a gene: 12. CDR3 length: 16 amino acids. This CDR3 is CASSKGGTSVFYEQFF. The DNA of the CDR3 is TGTGCCAGCAGCAAGGGCGGGACTAGCGTTTTTTATGAGCAGTTCTTC.

This chain links TRBV5-1 with TRBJ2-7; 7 bases are shared with TRBD2. The CDR3 runs 16 residues. With V trimmed by 5 bases and J by 7 bases, 18 bases remained unmatched. Germline CDR1 SGHRS, CDR2 YFSETQ. The DNA of the CDR3 is TGCGCCAGCAGTTTGAAATCCCTAGCGGACCCTACGGAGCAGTACTTC. It specifies CASSLKSLADPTEQYF.

In its sample, this clone was seen a few times. The chain carries TRBV4-1 and TRBJ2-1, with 7 bases fitting TRBD2. V was clipped by 4 bases and J by 3 bases; unmatched bases: 6. This CDR3 is built from 15 residues. Germline loops: CDR1 MGHRA, CDR2 YSYEKL. This CDR3 reads CASSRSRGDYNEQFF. As DNA, the CDR3 is TGCGCCAGCAGCCGAAGCCGGGGGGACTACAATGAGCAGTTCTTC.

The chain uses TRBV19 and TRBJ1-1, with 9 bases that match TRBD1. J lost 6 bases, V lost 6 bases, and 5 bases had no gene match. The CDR3 totals 13 residues. Looked up from germline, CDR1 is LNHDA and CDR2 is SQIVND (reference sequence). CDR3 in amino acids: CASRDRGQPEAFF. The CDR3 DNA is TGTGCCAGTAGGGACAGGGGCCAACCTGAAGCTTTCTTT.

The rearrangement uses TRBV5-1 and TRBJ2-1; 7 nucleotides match TRBD2. The germline V gene has CDR1 SGHRS and CDR2 YFSETQ. Trimming cost V 0 bases and J 3 bases; bases outside gene matches: 3. The CDR3 is made up of 15 amino acids. As DNA, the CDR3 is TGCGCCAGCAGCTTGGCCGCTAGCGGCTACAATGAGCAGTTCTTC. Translated, it gives CASSLAASGYNEQFF. Complete variable domain (other parts from reference TRBV5-1 and TRBJ2-1): KAGVTQTPRYLIKTRGQQVTLSCSPISGHRSVSWYQQTPGQGLQFLFEYFSETQRNKGNFPGRFSGRQFSNSRSEMNVSTLELGDSALYLCASSLAASGYNEQFFGPGTRLTVL.

The V gene is TRBV4-3, the J gene TRBJ2-1, with 8 bases fitting TRBD2. CDR3 length: 21 amino acids. After removal of 1 base from V and 2 bases from J, the junction contained 19 bases not matched to a gene. Germline V CDR1 and CDR2: LGHNA, YSLEER. The DNA for the CDR3 is TGCGCCAGCAGCCAAGTGATACTAGCGGACAATACATTTCCCCCCTACAATGAGCAGTTCTTC. This codes for CASSQVILADNTFPPYNEQFF.